The rows below give T cell receptor beta chains drawn from one sample of a study of shared clonotypes between healthy human individuals. The method was immunoSEQ multiplex PCR; TCRdb's version includes in-frame clones alone and lacks a portion of them. Among approximately 2,000,000 clones listed, 90% to 95% were seen once. The sequenced sample consisted of naive CD8+ T cells from PBMCs. The receptors shown here come from a man between 18 and 35 years old in good health. Some clones in this sample may be carry-over from other donors' samples. The CDR3 runs from the conserved cysteine through the conserved F or W. Expanded clones get a size class; other rows say once, few or many, or leave the size out.

-	TRBV10-2	-	CASSRTPTILSYEQYF
once	TRBV25-1	TRBJ2-7	CASSSTGSYEQYF
-	TRBV6-5	TRBJ2-7	CASSYSEEDEQYF
-	TRBV6-5	TRBJ2-7	CASSYHYEQYF
few	TRBV28	TRBJ2-7	CASSFFTYEQYF
-	TRBV7-9	TRBJ2-1	CASSFSRLAGDEQFF
-	TRBV7-9	TRBJ2-3	CASSRREAGTDTQYF
-	TRBV13	TRBJ1-1	CASSLGRVATEAFF
-	TRBV5-4	TRBJ1-3	CASSFGRAADTIYF
-	TRBV28	TRBJ2-1	CASSLHRGPQEQFF
-	TRBV6-1	TRBJ2-1	CASSDPARGTNNEQFF
-	TRBV19	TRBJ1-1	CASLRQGETEAFF
-	TRBV25-1	TRBJ2-7	CASSPTLTHEQYF
-	TRBV27	TRBJ2-1	CASSAGTSGNEQFF
-	TRBV27	TRBJ2-1	CASSLRAPSYNEQFF
-	TRBV30	TRBJ1-5	CAWNRGTGGDQPQHF
-	TRBV7-9	TRBJ1-5	CASSLLTVAGYQPQHF
-	TRBV7-8	TRBJ2-1	CASSLNPAGEQFF
-	TRBV15	TRBJ1-1	CATSRGGLNTEAFF
-	TRBV29-1	TRBJ2-7	CSVEDPGRSSNEQYF
-	TRBV7-3	TRBJ2-7	CASSLWGGPYEQYF
-	TRBV28	TRBJ2-7	CASGGLDYEQYF
-	TRBV10-2	TRBJ2-2	CASSVIHANTGELFF
-	TRBV15	TRBJ2-7	CATSRDGAGISYEQYF
-	TRBV5-6	TRBJ2-7	CASSFITGGRYEQYF
-	TRBV4-3	TRBJ2-1	CASSPSLGTGGDEQFF
-	TRBV27	TRBJ2-3	CASSVPGLAGVQDTQYF
-	TRBV5-1	TRBJ2-7	CASSYDLRDLTREQYF
-	TRBV5-6	TRBJ2-1	CASSLQGREQFF
-	TRBV5-1	TRBJ2-1	CASSLAAGGLANEQFF
-	TRBV27	TRBJ1-5	CASSPNGGHQPQHF
-	TRBV6-6	TRBJ2-1	CASTPTGGYNEQFF
-	TRBV4-3	TRBJ1-3	CASSQAVVEGYGNTIYF
-	TRBV9	TRBJ1-1	CASSVALAGTEAFF
-	TRBV6-6	TRBJ1-1	CASSYTRVVDTEAFF
-	TRBV23-1	TRBJ2-7	CASSRGGMGNEQYF
-	TRBV9	TRBJ1-2	CASSESGGDNYGYTF
-	TRBV27	TRBJ1-5	CASSSSGANQPQHF
-	TRBV19	TRBJ2-1	CASSIEGGIVYNEQFF
few	TRBV4-3	TRBJ1-1	CASSLGRGNTEAFF
-	TRBV10-3	TRBJ2-7	CAISDAAYEVTYEQYF
-	TRBV28	TRBJ2-5	CASSWGFLETQYF
-	TRBV7-9	TRBJ2-1	CASTLGQIPYNEQFF
-	TRBV4-1	TRBJ1-5	CASSQDRGTGGQPQHF
-	TRBV27	TRBJ2-1	CASKLADEQFF
-	TRBV7-8	TRBJ1-1	CASSLGVGRFEAFF
-	TRBV11-2	TRBJ2-7	CASSLDWRGQGFSSYEQYF
-	TRBV5-1	TRBJ2-1	CASSLEGAANEQFF
-	TRBV11-2	TRBJ2-1	CASSLVADEQFF
-	TRBV7-6	TRBJ1-2	CASSLGGGSYGYTF
-	TRBV9	TRBJ2-2	CASSPRITGELFF
few	TRBV27	TRBJ1-4	CASSSGTVNEKLFF
-	TRBV7-9	TRBJ1-4	CASSLGAASGEKLFF